A selection of T cell receptor beta chains follows, all from one sample in a study of identical twins. In TCRdb, the 5' RACE reads were re-called with MiXCR into one record per CDR3 protein. This sample has over 600,000 distinct CDR3 sequences, with less than 25% found just once. These data also featured in a second study, about T cells expressing NK-cell markers.

The specimen was PBMCs. The receptors were gathered from a young woman in good health. Each CDR3 is given with its conserved first and last residue. Fields, in order: V gene, CDR3 length, clone size, J gene, D gene, CDR3 DNA, CDR3 protein. The D gene is left open where the match is weak. Part of the rows lack a size; the others show once, few, many or a class for expanded clones.

>TRBV7-8|16|NA|TRBJ2-7|TRBD2
TGTGCCAGCAGCCCCCAGACTAGCGGGGCCTCCTACGAGCAGTACTTC
CASSPQTSGASYEQYF
>TRBV5-1|15|NA|TRBJ2-2|TRBD1
TGCGCCAGCAGCACTATGGGACAGTTTTCCGGGGAGCTGTTTTTT
CASSTMGQFSGELFF
>TRBV2|18|NA|TRBJ2-3|TRBD1
TGTGCCAGCAGTGATCAAACAGGGGGCGCGAGAGGAGCAGATACGCAGTATTTT
CASSDQTGGARGADTQYF
>TRBV30|15|many|TRBJ2-3|NA
TGTGCCTGGAGTGTCGGGGTTTCTAGCACAGATACGCAGTATTTT
CAWSVGVSSTDTQYF
>TRBV20-1|15|few|TRBJ2-3|TRBD1
TGCAGTGCCTACCGGGACAGGGAGAGCACAGATACGCAGTATTTT
CSAYRDRESTDTQYF
>TRBV20-1|14|NA|TRBJ2-2|NA
TGCAGTGCAAAGACCCCAGGGAACACCGGGGAGCTGTTTTTT
CSAKTPGNTGELFF
>TRBV4-1|17|NA|TRBJ2-3|NA
TGCGCCAGCAGCCAAGAATGGAAGGGTCTAGCAACAGATACGCAGTATTTT
CASSQEWKGLATDTQYF
>TRBV3-1|12|NA|TRBJ2-7|NA
TGTGCCAGCAGCCGGGGAAACAGGGAGCAGTACTTC
CASSRGNREQYF
>TRBV12-3/TRBV12-4|15|many|TRBJ1-2|NA
TGTGCCAGCAGGTCCCGGGACATCTCGGAGGAAGGCTACACCTTC
CASRSRDISEEGYTF
>TRBV14|13|few|TRBJ1-6|NA
TGTGCCAGCAGCCAAGGGGGTTATTCACCCCTCCACTTT
CASSQGGYSPLHF
>TRBV9|15|NA|TRBJ2-3|TRBD2
TGTGCCAGCAGCGTAGCGGCGGGGGGGTCCGATACGCAGTATTTT
CASSVAAGGSDTQYF
>TRBV12-3/TRBV12-4|13|many|TRBJ1-1|NA
TGTGCCAGCAGTCCTACACAGAACACTGAAGCTTTCTTT
CASSPTQNTEAFF
>TRBV30|15|NA|TRBJ2-1|NA
TGTGCCTGGAGCGGGAATCCCAAGACCTACAATGAGCAGTTCTTC
CAWSGNPKTYNEQFF
>TRBV7-2|14|NA|TRBJ2-5|NA
TGTGCCAGCAGCTCCCCGGTGTGGGGAGGGACCCAGTACTTC
CASSSPVWGGTQYF
>TRBV9|15|few|TRBJ2-5|NA
TGTGCCAGCAGCGTAGGCTCTAGGAGGGACGAGACCCAGTACTTC
CASSVGSRRDETQYF
>TRBV20-1|14|NA|TRBJ1-1|NA
TGCAGTGCTAGGGGGCTCGCCTGGGGCACTGAAGCTTTCTTT
CSARGLAWGTEAFF
>TRBV20-1|14|few|TRBJ1-1|NA
TGCAGTGCTTTCTCAATTACAGGGAACACTGAAGCTTTCTTT
CSAFSITGNTEAFF
>TRBV20-1|13|NA|TRBJ2-7|NA
TGCAGTGCTAGATCGTGGGACTCCTACGAGCAGTACTTC
CSARSWDSYEQYF
>TRBV10-3|13|few|TRBJ2-7|NA
TGTGCCATCTCAAGTGCGGTAGCCTACGAGCAGTACTTC
CAISSAVAYEQYF
>TRBV6-6|12|few|TRBJ2-3|NA
TGTGCCAGCAGCCATAGACGGGATACGCAGTATTTT
CASSHRRDTQYF
>TRBV20-1|14|many|TRBJ1-5|TRBD1
TGCAGTGCTAGAGGAGACAGGGATAATCAGCCCCAGCATTTT
CSARGDRDNQPQHF
>TRBV6-1|15|NA|TRBJ2-5|NA
TGTGCCAGCAGTGAATTTAAGTCAGGCGGGGAGACCCAGTACTTC
CASSEFKSGGETQYF
>TRBV7-3|14|NA|TRBJ1-1|TRBD1
TGTGCCAGCAGCCCGGGGGACAGGCATAAGGGAGCTTTCTTT
CASSPGDRHKGAFF
>TRBV12-3/TRBV12-4|17|NA|TRBJ2-5|NA
TGTGCCAGCAGTCCTCGAAGGCTAGCGCGGGCACAAGAGACCCAGTACTTC
CASSPRRLARAQETQYF
>TRBV7-3|19|many|TRBJ2-6|TRBD1
TGTGCCAGCGGTCGACAGGGGGTTGTCCCTAGAACTGGGGCCAACGTCCTGACTTTC
CASGRQGVVPRTGANVLTF
>TRBV29-1|13|few|TRBJ2-1|TRBD1
TGCAGCGCTCCACAGGGGGGAGACAATGAGCAGTTCTTC
CSAPQGGDNEQFF
>TRBV6-1|13|NA|TRBJ1-1|NA
TGTGCCAGCAGCGCGGGACGAGTGGGCGGAGCTTTCTTT
CASSAGRVGGAFF
>TRBV20-1|15|few|TRBJ2-5|NA
TGCAGTGCATGGGGAAACAGGGACACCCAAGAGACCCAGTACTTC
CSAWGNRDTQETQYF
>TRBV10-3|15|NA|TRBJ2-3|NA
TGTGCCACCCGACTAGGTGGGGGACGCACAGATACGCAGTATTTT
CATRLGGGRTDTQYF
>TRBV4-2|15|few|TRBJ1-1|TRBD1
TGTGCCAGCAGCCAAGATTGGAGGACAGGGGGGCGTGCTTTCTTT
CASSQDWRTGGRAFF
>TRBV6-2/TRBV6-3|22|NA|TRBJ2-1|NA
TGTGCCAGCAGTTACTCAGCGACCTCAGGGGTCGCATCGGTATTGGGCTACAATGAGCAGTTCTTC
CASSYSATSGVASVLGYNEQFF
>TRBV6-1|19|few|TRBJ2-2|TRBD1
TGTGCCAGCTCTAAACGTCCCGGACAGGGCCCTAATCCCACCGGGGAGCTGTTTTTT
CASSKRPGQGPNPTGELFF
>TRBV5-5|14|NA|TRBJ2-5|NA
TGTGCCAGCAGCTTGGCGGCCCTCCAAGAGACCCAGTACTTC
CASSLAALQETQYF
>TRBV4-3|17|NA|TRBJ2-5|NA
TGCGCCAGCAGCCGCCTTTTCGGGGACGTCCTAGGGGAGACCCAGTACTTC
CASSRLFGDVLGETQYF
>TRBV7-2|14|NA|TRBJ2-6|NA
TGTGCCAGCAGCCGGGACTCTGGGGCCAACGTCCTGACTTTC
CASSRDSGANVLTF
>TRBV12-3/TRBV12-4|13|many|TRBJ2-7|NA
TGTGCCAGCAGTTTGTTCGGTTTTTACGAGCAGTACTTC
CASSLFGFYEQYF
>TRBV7-2|15|many|TRBJ2-1|TRBD2
TGTGCCAGCAGCTTACAGGGACTAGTTAACAATGAGCAGTTCTTC
CASSLQGLVNNEQFF
>TRBV9|15|few|TRBJ1-1|NA
TGTGCCAGCAGCCCTGAGCTGTGGGGGAACACTGAAGCTTTCTTT
CASSPELWGNTEAFF
>TRBV6-1|14|NA|TRBJ2-7|NA
TGTGCCAGCATGAAGGGACACACCAACTACGAGCAGTACTTC
CASMKGHTNYEQYF
>TRBV7-2|14|few|TRBJ1-1|TRBD1
TGTGCCAGCAGTCCAAGACAGGGCCGAGTTGAAGCTTTCTTT
CASSPRQGRVEAFF
>TRBV3-1|11|NA|TRBJ2-3|NA
TGTGCCAGCAAGGAGGGAGATACGCAGTATTTT
CASKEGDTQYF
>TRBV10-3|13|NA|TRBJ2-1|NA
TGTGCCATCAGTGAAGGTCTAGGGTATGAGCAGTTCTTC
CAISEGLGYEQFF
>TRBV20-1|18|few|TRBJ2-1|TRBD2
TGCAGTGCCCCCCCGGGACTAGCGGGGGGTAGCTCCTACAATGAGCAGTTCTTC
CSAPPGLAGGSSYNEQFF
>TRBV11-2|13|many|TRBJ1-4|NA
TGTGCCAGCAGCCTCGAACTGGGTGAAAAACTGTTTTTT
CASSLELGEKLFF
>TRBV20-1|18|few|TRBJ2-3|TRBD2
TGCAGTGCTTTCACAGAAGCCCCTCATAGCGGGCCCACAGATACGCAGTATTTT
CSAFTEAPHSGPTDTQYF
>TRBV6-1|15|few|TRBJ2-7|NA
TGTGCCAGCAGTAGGGCGTTGGGACGGAGCTACGAGCAGTACTTC
CASSRALGRSYEQYF
>TRBV9|15|few|TRBJ2-7|NA
TGTGCCAGCAGCGTGGGGCCAGGGACTTACTACGAGCAGTACTTC
CASSVGPGTYYEQYF
>TRBV5-1|15|many|TRBJ2-2|TRBD2
TGCGCCAGCAGCTTGGGTAGCGGGAGAACCGGGGAGCTGTTTTTT
CASSLGSGRTGELFF
>TRBV12-3/TRBV12-4|14|NA|TRBJ2-7|TRBD1
TGTGCCAGCCGGGGACAGCAAAACAACTACGAGCAGTACTTC
CASRGQQNNYEQYF
>TRBV5-5|15|NA|TRBJ2-3|NA
TGTGCCAGCAGCTTCCGGGACACTGCCACAGATACGCAGTATTTT
CASSFRDTATDTQYF
>TRBV20-1|13|NA|TRBJ1-6|TRBD1
TGCAGTGTTTCTGCCAGGGGGAATTCACCCCTCCACTTT
CSVSARGNSPLHF
>TRBV6-5|15|NA|TRBJ2-5|NA
TGTGCCAGCAGTTACGGGCAGGGGCATTTGGGGGCCCAGTACTTC
CASSYGQGHLGAQYF
>TRBV20-1|14|few|TRBJ2-7|NA
TGCAGTGCTAGAGTGGGGGCTAGCAGCTACGAGCAGTACTTC
CSARVGASSYEQYF
>TRBV7-3|13|few|TRBJ2-5|NA
TGTGCCAGCAGCTTAACGGTGGGGGAGACCCAGTACTTC
CASSLTVGETQYF
>TRBV20-1|13|few|TRBJ2-5|TRBD1
TGCAGTGCCGACACAGGGGGCAGCGAGACCCAGTACTTC
CSADTGGSETQYF
>TRBV7-2|14|NA|TRBJ2-6|NA
TGTGCCAGCAGCTTATTCCTTGGGGCCAACGTCCTGACTTTC
CASSLFLGANVLTF
>TRBV20-1|10|many|TRBJ2-3|TRBD1
TGCAGTGCCACAGGGGAGACGCAGTATTTT
CSATGETQYF
>TRBV4-1|14|many|TRBJ2-2|NA
TGCGCCAGCAGCCAAGATGTCCGGGTCGGGGAGCTGTTTTTT
CASSQDVRVGELFF
>TRBV3-1|16|NA|TRBJ2-5|NA
TGTGCCAGCAGCCAAGATCGCCGGCGGGTATTAGAGACCCAGTACTTC
CASSQDRRRVLETQYF